Listed below are T cell receptor beta chains from one sample, sequenced in a study of a mutant IDH1 vaccine in newly diagnosed glioma. TCRdb's table, derived via immunoSEQ multiplex PCR, lists solely in-frame clones and lacks some. The data show tens of thousands of clones, 85% to 90% seen once. Antigen specificity for these receptors is unknown. The sample consisted of PBMCs, taken from a glioma patient whose treatment included an IDH1 peptide vaccine. All receptors come from a middle-aged man with glioma. CDR3s include the opening cysteine and the closing phenylalanine or tryptophan. A D gene is named only where the DNA matches it firmly. Clone size is shown for a subset of rows, as once, few, many or a class of expanded clone.

clone size	V gene	J gene	D gene	CDR3 DNA	CDR3 protein
.	TRBV21-1	TRBJ1-5	.	TGTGCCAGCAGCCCGTGTCCTCTCAATAGCAATCAGCCCCAGCATTTT	CASSPCPLNSNQPQHF
.	TRBV20-1	TRBJ2-7	.	TGCAGTGGGAGGGAGCTCTACGAGCAGTACTTC	CSGRELYEQYF
.	TRBV9	TRBJ2-2	.	TGTGCCAGCAGCGCGATTAGGGTGGGCGGGGAGCTGTTTTTT	CASSAIRVGGELFF
.	TRBV2	TRBJ2-1	.	TGTGCCAGCAGTGACAGGAAAAGTTCCTACAATGAGCAGTTCTTC	CASSDRKSSYNEQFF
few	TRBV2	TRBJ1-6	.	TGTGCCAGCAGTGAAGTGGCCAATTCACCCCTCCACTTT	CASSEVANSPLHF
.	TRBV6-5	TRBJ2-1	.	TGTGCCACAGGCGGGTACAGGGAAAACAATGAGCAGTTCTTC	CATGGYRENNEQFF
.	TRBV5-4	TRBJ2-2	TRBD1	TGTGCCAGCAGCTTCCCCGGGACAGGGGGCGCCGGGGAGCTGTTTTTT	CASSFPGTGGAGELFF
.	TRBV7-3	TRBJ2-1	.	TGTGCCAGCAGCTTAACGGGAAGGGGCAATGAGCAGTTCTTC	CASSLTGRGNEQFF
once	TRBV7-2	TRBJ2-7	.	TGTGCCAGCAGCTTCTTCAGCAGGGAGCAGTACTTC	CASSFFSREQYF
.	TRBV27	TRBJ1-3	.	TGTGCCAGCTGGACAGTCCCTGGAAACACCATATATTTT	CASWTVPGNTIYF
.	TRBV6-5	TRBJ2-1	TRBD2	TGTGCCAGCAGTCGTAGCGGGAGAACGGGCAATGAGCAGTTCTTC	CASSRSGRTGNEQFF
.	TRBV7-2	TRBJ1-5	.	TGTGCCAGCAGCCTTATGAGTCAGCCCCAGCATTTT	CASSLMSQPQHF
.	TRBV5-1	TRBJ2-3	TRBD1	TGCGCCAGCAGCTTGGAGGGACAGCATACGCAGTATTTT	CASSLEGQHTQYF
.	TRBV27	TRBJ1-1	.	TGTGCCAGCAGTTTCTCGGCGAACACTGAAGCTTTCTTT	CASSFSANTEAFF
.	TRBV19	TRBJ1-2	.	TGTGCCAGTAGTGACCAATCGACAGGCTTGGAGGGCTACACCTTC	CASSDQSTGLEGYTF
.	TRBV4-1	TRBJ1-5	TRBD1	TGCGCCAGCAGCCAAGATGGAGGGGACAGCTACAATCAGCCCCAGCATTTT	CASSQDGGDSYNQPQHF
.	TRBV19	TRBJ2-1	TRBD1	TGTGCCAGTAGTATAGGTGGGACAGTCAATGAGCAGTTCTTC	CASSIGGTVNEQFF
.	TRBV6-1	TRBJ1-4	.	TGTGCCAGCAGCCGAGGGGAGAGGAATGAAAAACTGTTTTTT	CASSRGERNEKLFF
.	TRBV29-1	TRBJ2-7	TRBD2	TGCAGCGTCTGTAAGTTAGCGGGAGGCCTATCCTACGAGCAGTACTTC	CSVCKLAGGLSYEQYF
.	TRBV5-6	TRBJ1-3	.	TGTGCCAGCAGCTTGGTGGGACCGGGAAACACCATATATTTT	CASSLVGPGNTIYF
once	TRBV20-1	TRBJ1-5	.	TGCAGTGCTAGAGGAGCTCAGCCCCAGCATTTT	CSARGAQPQHF
.	TRBV6-5	TRBJ1-3	.	TGTGCCAGCACCTCGGATAGGGGTACTGGAAACACCATATATTTT	CASTSDRGTGNTIYF
.	TRBV19	TRBJ1-2	TRBD1	TGTGCCAGTACCACAGGGGGCTTCTATGGCTACACCTTC	CASTTGGFYGYTF
few	TRBV7-6	TRBJ1-1	TRBD1	TGTGCCAGCAGCATGACAGGGGGTTCCACTGAAGCTTTCTTT	CASSMTGGSTEAFF
once	TRBV4-2	TRBJ2-6	.	TGTGCCAGCAGCCTTACTGGGGACCGCTCTGGGGCCAACGTCCTGACTTTC	CASSLTGDRSGANVLTF
.	TRBV5-6	TRBJ2-7	.	TGTGCCAGCAGCGCCTATAGCGTACCTACGAAGCAGTACTTC	CASSAYSVPTKQYF
.	TRBV5-5	TRBJ2-5	.	TGTGCCAGCAGCTCCTTACACAAGAAGGACCAGTACTTC	CASSSLHKKDQYF
once	TRBV7-8	TRBJ1-1	.	TGTGCCAGCAGCTTAGCGCTATCAGGCCTCCCTCGGGACACTGAAGCTTTCTTT	CASSLALSGLPRDTEAFF
.	TRBV7-2	TRBJ1-3	.	TGTGCCAGCAGCTTAGTGGGTTCTGGAAACACCATATATTTT	CASSLVGSGNTIYF
.	TRBV7-2	TRBJ2-1	TRBD1	TGTGCCAGCAGCGAATGGACAGGAAATTACAATGAGCAGTTCTTC	CASSEWTGNYNEQFF
.	TRBV18	TRBJ2-7	.	TGTGCCAGCTCACCCTTCGGGGTCCAGTTGTACGAGCAGTACTTC	CASSPFGVQLYEQYF
.	TRBV15	TRBJ2-5	TRBD2	TGTGCCACCAGCAGCGGGCTAGCGGGGATCCAAGAGACCCAGTACTTC	CATSSGLAGIQETQYF
.	TRBV5-1	TRBJ1-1	.	TGCGCCAGCAGCCCATCACAGGGACCCGGGTCTGAAGCTTTCTTT	CASSPSQGPGSEAFF
.	TRBV29-1	TRBJ2-7	.	TGCAGCGTTGTCGGAGGGCCCTACGAGCAGTACTTC	CSVVGGPYEQYF
.	TRBV7-8	TRBJ2-3	.	TGTGCCAGCAGCTTCCTGAGGGGGAGCACAGATACGCAGTATTTT	CASSFLRGSTDTQYF
.	TRBV18	TRBJ1-4	.	TGTGCCAGCTCACCACCGCCAGGGCAAAAACTGTTTTTT	CASSPPPGQKLFF
.	TRBV6-5	TRBJ1-1	TRBD1	TGTGCCAGCAGTTACTCGAGAGGGGGCAAGAACACTGAAGCTTTCTTT	CASSYSRGGKNTEAFF
.	TRBV6-1	TRBJ1-5	.	TGTGCCAGCAGTGAGATAGGGAGCCCCAATCAGCCCCAGCATTTT	CASSEIGSPNQPQHF
.	TRBV7-9	TRBJ1-5	.	TGTGCCAGCAGCTTAGATTTCCCCAATCAGCCCCAGCATTTT	CASSLDFPNQPQHF
.	TRBV6-6	TRBJ2-4	TRBD2	TGTGCCAGCAGTTACGCGACTAGCGGAGCAAACATTCAGTACTTC	CASSYATSGANIQYF
.	TRBV11-2	TRBJ2-4	.	TGTGCCAGCAGCCCACCCGGGACACCCATTCAGTACTTC	CASSPPGTPIQYF
.	TRBV27	TRBJ1-1	.	TGTGCCAGCAGTTTAATGGGGGGGCGATACACTGAAGCTTTCTTT	CASSLMGGRYTEAFF
.	TRBV28	TRBJ1-1	TRBD1	TGTGCCAGCTCTGTTCCGGGACAGCAGAACACTGAAGCTTTCTTT	CASSVPGQQNTEAFF
.	TRBV4-1	TRBJ1-5	.	TGCGCCAGCAGCCAAGATCGGGGGGGCGGTCAGCCCCAGCATTTT	CASSQDRGGGQPQHF
.	TRBV18	TRBJ2-7	.	TGTGCCAGCTCACCGCCGGGACGTTCATCTCGCGAGCAGTACTTC	CASSPPGRSSREQYF
.	TRBV27	TRBJ2-3	TRBD2	TGTGCCAGCAGTGGTAAAAGCGGGAGTGAAGATACGCAGTATTTT	CASSGKSGSEDTQYF
few	TRBV7-2	TRBJ1-1	TRBD1	TGTGCCAGCAGTCGACAGGGGAACACTGAAGCTTTCTTT	CASSRQGNTEAFF
.	TRBV5-6	TRBJ1-5	.	TGTGCCAGCAGCTTGAGGAGCGGGCCTAATCAGCCCCAGCATTTT	CASSLRSGPNQPQHF
.	TRBV11-3	TRBJ2-1	TRBD2	TGTGCCAGCAGCTCCCGACTAGCGGGAGGGTATGAGCAGTTCTTC	CASSSRLAGGYEQFF
.	TRBV7-9	TRBJ2-3	TRBD2	TGTGCCAGCAGCATGGGGACTAGCGGGAGGAGGGATACGCAGTATTTT	CASSMGTSGRRDTQYF
.	TRBV4-3	TRBJ2-7	TRBD2	TGCGCCAGCAGCCAAGGAGCGGGAACTTACGAGCAGTACTTC	CASSQGAGTYEQYF
.	TRBV29-1	TRBJ2-3	.	TGCAGCGTCCCAGGCTGGGGCATTAGGACAGATACGCAGTATTTT	CSVPGWGIRTDTQYF
.	TRBV14	TRBJ2-7	.	TGTGCCAGCAGCCCCCGGACTCAAGGGGTGGGGTACTTC	CASSPRTQGVGYF
.	TRBV6-5	TRBJ1-2	.	TGTGCCAGCAGTTACACGGGGGGGGACTCTAACTATGGCTACACCTTC	CASSYTGGDSNYGYTF